The clone carrying this TCR beta chain was observed once. Its target is not known. This specimen belongs to a study of OX40 agonist ivuxolimab in advanced cancers. On the study more broadly: With a range of 23 to 79, age averaged roughly 60 years, and 75% to 90% were male.

Measured with immunoSEQ multiplex PCR; TCRdb has only the in-frame clones, and not every one. Counted here are 100,000 or so clones, approximately 92% occurring once; the ten biggest clones make up 3% to 4%. Baseline, cycle 4 day 1, and cycle 7 day 1 were the blood sampling points. Study results and caveats: Expanded clones belonging to CD8+ T cells outnumbered, on average, those of CD4+. Among patients with partial responses at 0.1-3.0 mg/kg, clonal expansion was among the lowest.

This CDR3 has 14 amino acids. Germline values: CDR1 MGHRA, CDR2 YSYEKL. V gave up 3 bases and J gave up 4 bases, with 13 bases separating them. The origin of this receptor is an adult with an advanced solid tumor such as melanoma, head and neck, liver or kidney cancer. The starting material was CD4+ or CD8+ T cells sorted from blood, obtained in a trial of the OX40 agonist ivuxolimab. The chain has TRBV4-1 and TRBJ2-7, with D hard to call. As DNA, the CDR3 is TGCGCCAGCAGCCAGTCAGTAAGAATGTACGAGCAGTACTTC. It translates to CASSQSVRMYEQYF.